The entry below gives a single T cell receptor beta chain sequence along with its context. What it binds is not known. This CDR3 has 13 amino acids. The trim removed 6 bases at V and 4 bases at J, leaving 3 bases unmatched. Germline loops: CDR1 KGHDR, CDR2 SFDVKD. Assay used: immunoSEQ multiplex PCR; TCRdb lists only in-frame clones, some missing. The data contain a few hundred thousand clones, approximately 93% of them singletons. Sample time point: blood from clinic visit 5 months post-surgery; TSC patient then seizure free. Sequencing was limited to surgery cases with top T cell transcript signatures in brain tissue. Before surgery, patients took at least one anti-epileptic drug. The record originates from a study of brain T cells in children with intractable seizures. Overall study findings and caveats: Viral specificity was inferred only from CDR3 similarity; HCMV serostatus was unknown. Clones missing pre-surgery may reflect undersampling of that blood sample.

The rearrangement joins TRBV24-1 to TRBJ2-5; 8 nucleotides line up with TRBD2. The TCR originated in a boy in the first two years of life with tuberous sclerosis and intractable seizures. The input for sequencing was peripheral blood, taken roughly 5 months after surgery. This CDR3 reads CATSPGLGETQYF. DNA for the CDR3: TGTGCCACCAGTCCGGGACTAGGAGAGACCCAGTACTTC.